This T cell receptor beta chain was obtained from a study of OX40 agonist ivuxolimab in advanced cancers. With regard to the full study: Ivuxolimab was an agonistic, fully human IgG2 monoclonal antibody directed against OX40 (CD134), a costimulatory receptor. Intravenous ivuxolimab was administered to patients every 2 weeks at six dose levels: 0.01, 0.1, 0.3, 1.5, 3 and 10 mg/kg. Of the roughly 53 patients in dose escalation, about 20 had hepatocellular carcinoma, about 15 had melanoma, 9 had renal cell carcinoma and 9 had head and neck cancer. In the dose-escalation cohort, 82.7% of patients were male, and the mean age was around 65 years with a range of roughly 23 to 79. Patients were allowed to have had prior anti-PD-1, anti-PD-L1 or anti-CTLA-4 therapy, and around 41% of the dose-escalation patients had previously received checkpoint inhibitors. Three dose-escalation patients achieved partial responses, one with hepatocellular carcinoma and two with cutaneous melanoma. The point of sequencing TCRbeta in the periphery was to test whether ivuxolimab changed TCR sequence diversity and drove clonal T-cell expansion. The monotherapy dose-escalation portion (N = 52 patients) of the phase I ivuxolimab trial is reported in the paper. Broad study findings and their caveats: In partial responders in the 0.1-3.0 mg/kg groups, normalized peripheral clonal expansion was found to be among the lowest, especially among CD8+ T cells. After ivuxolimab, CD8+ T cells had more expanded clones than CD4+ T cells on average. Low levels of normalized T-cell clonal expansion were also seen in some nonresponding patients. At doses from 0.1 to 3.0 mg/kg, clonal expansion was seen in both CD4+ and CD8+ blood T cells between baseline and week 6. Antigen specificity was not determined for the clonally expanded peripheral T cells.

Genomic DNA was isolated from the sorted cells so that the TCRbeta CDR3 region could be sequenced. TCRbeta CDR3 regions were sequenced using the immunoSEQ Assay. TCRdb mirrors the immuneACCESS table, restricted to in-frame sequences. Some clones are absent from its copies; in checked studies, under half trace to an unresolved V gene, and the reason for the others is unknown. Present in this sample are tens of thousands of clones, around 86% of which were seen just once. The ten largest clones represent 5.5% to 7% of the sample. The count of this clone is one. The antigen it recognizes is unknown. Base quality data are lacking; no much larger clone is found one base away. Inclusive of the bounding cysteine and phenylalanine, the CDR3 is 13 residues long. Just CDR3 DNA is preserved here, 39 bases in frame from base 1. Based on the germline V gene (reference sequence), the CDR1 and CDR2 sequences are MNHEY and SMNVEV. Compared with germline, V lacks 4 bases and J lacks 5 bases; bases without a gene match: 4.

Patients with a history of autoimmune disease or receiving systemic immunosuppression were excluded from the trial. Peripheral blood for TCR sequencing was collected from all dose cohorts at baseline, on cycle 4 day 1, and on cycle 7 day 1. Samples were obtained from an open-label, multicenter, first-in-human phase I dose-escalation trial of ivuxolimab. Adults with locally advanced or metastatic head and neck squamous cell, hepatocellular, melanoma or renal cell carcinoma were enrolled in the trial. CD4+ and CD8+ T cells were sorted separately from peripheral blood before TCR sequencing. The material was CD4+ or CD8+ T cells sorted from blood, obtained in a trial of the OX40 agonist ivuxolimab. The chain joins TRBV27 to TRBJ1-1, with TRBD1 matching 7 junction bases. This clonotype was obtained from an adult with an advanced solid tumor such as melanoma, head and neck, liver or kidney cancer. The nucleotides are TGTGCCAGCAGTTCCGACAGGGCAACTGAAGCTTTCTTT. Its translation reads: CASSSDRATEAFF.